The sample holds one count of the clone carrying this TCR beta chain. The data derive from a study of cytomegalovirus exposure and HLA in healthy donors. Primers for the PCR totalled 60 Vbeta and 13 Jbeta. Sequenced by immunoSEQ multiplex PCR; TCRdb stores in-frame clones only, minus some. The data contain some 180,000 clones, roughly four fifths of them singletons. Specimen: PBMCs. This TCR was recovered from a young man in good health and CMV-seronegative.

CDR3 protein: CASSFRTANTGELFF. As DNA, the CDR3 is TGTGCCAGCAGCTTCCGAACAGCGAACACCGGGGAGCTGTTTTTT. This chain links TRBV5-6 with TRBJ2-2; D is unresolved. V gave up 2 bases and J gave up 0 bases, with 8 bases separating them. The CDR3 is made up of 15 amino acids. CDR1 and CDR2 (germline): SGHDT, YYEEEE.